This is a list of T cell receptor beta chains from one sample in a study of blood T cell repertoires in COVID-19. Method: immunoSEQ multiplex PCR; TCRdb's copy keeps in-frame clones and lacks some. The sample lists roughly 100,000 clones, 84% seen once, with roughly 4% in the top ten. The material sequenced was peripheral blood. The receptors stem from a human donor in a cohort sampled during active COVID-19. CDR3s include the opening cysteine and the closing phenylalanine or tryptophan. Fields, in order: CDR3 protein, CDR3 DNA, J gene, V gene, clone size, D gene. The D gene is left open where the match is weak. Some rows mark clone size as missing; the rest say once, few, many or name a class of expanded clone.

CASTTSGGVDTQYF | TGTGCCAGCACTACTAGCGGGGGGGTAGATACGCAGTATTTT | TRBJ2-3 | TRBV7-9 | . | TRBD2
CASSSSGAGPLVTQYF | TGTGCCAGCAGCTCTAGCGGGGCCGGCCCGCTTGTTACGCAGTATTTT | TRBJ2-3 | TRBV4-2 | . | TRBD2
CASSRERTAGEQYF | TGTGCCAGCAGTCGGGAAAGGACCGCAGGCGAGCAGTACTTC | TRBJ2-7 | TRBV6-5 | . | .
CASSLYDSSAYEQYF | TGCGCCAGCAGCTTATACGACTCCTCCGCCTACGAGCAGTACTTC | TRBJ2-7 | TRBV5-1 | . | .
CASSYPGYGYTF | TGTGCCAGCAGTTACCCGGGCTATGGCTACACCTTC | TRBJ1-2 | TRBV6-5 | . | .
CASSRAVGAGYEQYF | TGTGCCAGCAGCCGAGCGGTGGGGGCCGGCTACGAGCAGTACTTC | TRBJ2-7 | TRBV11-3 | . | .
CASSFQGNSGANVLTF | TGCGCCAGCAGCTTCCAGGGCAACTCTGGGGCCAACGTCCTGACTTTC | TRBJ2-6 | TRBV5-1 | . | .
CASSSFRGGALTGELFF | TGTGCCAGCAGTTCCTTTCGCGGGGGGGCCTTGACCGGGGAGCTGTTTTTT | TRBJ2-2 | TRBV28 | once | TRBD2
CASSLEQGHEQYF | TGTGCCAGCAGTTTAGAACAGGGCCACGAGCAGTACTTC | TRBJ2-7 | TRBV9 | . | .
CATSDYWGLGGGYTF | TGTGCCACCAGTGATTATTGGGGACTCGGCGGTGGCTACACCTTC | TRBJ1-2 | TRBV24-1 | . | .
CASSLAGRGGQPQHF | TGTGCCAGCAGCTTAGCTGGGCGGGGAGGTCAGCCCCAGCATTTT | TRBJ1-5 | TRBV7-2 | . | .
CASSQARAWAEAFF | TGTGCCAGCAGCCAAGCCAGGGCTTGGGCTGAAGCTTTCTTT | TRBJ1-1 | TRBV7-2 | . | .
CASSLTGQGAFNSNQPQHF | TGTGCCAGCAGCCTTACGGGACAGGGGGCGTTTAATAGCAATCAGCCCCAGCATTTT | TRBJ1-5 | TRBV3-1/TRBV3-2 | . | TRBD1
CASSELDRDGEAFF | TGTGCCAGCAGTGAATTGGACAGGGACGGTGAAGCTTTCTTT | TRBJ1-1 | TRBV6-1 | once | TRBD1
CASSVGGGTYGYTF | TGTGCCAGCAGCGTAGGGGGGGGCACTTATGGCTACACCTTC | TRBJ1-2 | TRBV9 | few | .
CAWSQSGYEQYF | TGTGCCTGGTCCCAGTCGGGATACGAGCAGTACTTC | TRBJ2-7 | TRBV30 | . | .
CASSGQGPDTQYF | TGTGCCAGTAGTGGACAGGGCCCAGATACGCAGTATTTT | TRBJ2-3 | TRBV19 | . | TRBD1
CASSEQGSSSYEQYF | TGTGCCAGCAGCGAACAGGGGTCGAGCTCCTACGAGCAGTACTTC | TRBJ2-7 | TRBV11-3 | . | TRBD1
CASSLDRNTDTQYF | TGCGCCAGCAGCTTGGACAGGAACACAGATACGCAGTATTTT | TRBJ2-3 | TRBV5-1 | . | .
CASSLGRAWGEAFF | TGTGCCAGCAGCTTAGGGAGGGCCTGGGGTGAAGCTTTCTTT | TRBJ1-1 | TRBV11-2 | . | .
CASSPRGYYQETQYF | TGTGCCAGCTCACCACGCGGGTACTACCAAGAGACCCAGTACTTC | TRBJ2-5 | TRBV18 | . | .
CASGQEENSPLHF | TGTGCTAGTGGACAGGAAGAAAATTCACCCCTCCACTTT | TRBJ1-6 | TRBV12-5 | once | .
CASSGGGAGETQYF | TGTGCCAGCAGTGGCGGGGGGGCCGGAGAGACCCAGTACTTC | TRBJ2-5 | TRBV4-2 | . | TRBD2
CASSLALAGEETQYF | TGCGCCAGCAGCTTAGCACTAGCGGGGGAAGAGACCCAGTACTTC | TRBJ2-5 | TRBV5-1 | . | TRBD2
CASSLADTRTDTQYF | TGCGCCAGCAGCTTAGCGGATACCCGCACAGATACGCAGTATTTT | TRBJ2-3 | TRBV5-1 | . | .
CASSRQSYEQYF | TGTGCCAGCAGCCGACAAAGCTACGAGCAGTACTTC | TRBJ2-7 | TRBV6-5 | . | .
CASSYGQGIGAEAFF | TGTGCCAGCAGTTACGGGCAGGGAATAGGCGCTGAAGCTTTCTTT | TRBJ1-1 | TRBV6-5 | . | .
CASSSIGDTEAFF | TGTGCCAGCAGTTCCATCGGGGACACTGAAGCTTTCTTT | TRBJ1-1 | TRBV12-3/TRBV12-4 | . | .
CATSGRLVNEQFF | TGTGCCACCTCGGGGCGACTAGTAAATGAGCAGTTCTTC | TRBJ2-1 | TRBV2 | . | .
CASSYGTSGYNEQFF | TGCGCCAGCAGCTATGGGACTAGCGGTTACAATGAGCAGTTCTTC | TRBJ2-1 | TRBV5-1 | . | TRBD2
CATSDPGTGDNEQFF | TGTGCCACCAGTGATCCCGGGACAGGGGACAATGAGCAGTTCTTC | TRBJ2-1 | TRBV24-1 | . | TRBD1
CASSPLDTGPTLSGNTIYF | TGTGCCAGCTCACCACTGGATACAGGGCCTACCCTCTCTGGAAACACCATATATTTT | TRBJ1-3 | TRBV18 | . | .
CASRPMSGQGLSNGYTF | TGTGCCAGTAGACCCATGTCGGGACAGGGGCTAAGCAATGGCTACACCTTC | TRBJ1-2 | TRBV19 | . | TRBD1
CASSKQGVGTGELFF | TGTGCCAGCAGCAAACAGGGGGTCGGGACCGGGGAGCTGTTTTTT | TRBJ2-2 | TRBV7-2 | once | TRBD1
CASSTGTGEETQYF | TGTGCCAGCAGCACTGGGACAGGGGAAGAGACCCAGTACTTC | TRBJ2-5 | TRBV2 | . | TRBD1
CASSFGQGKDTQYF | TGTGCCAGCAGCTTCGGGCAGGGAAAAGATACGCAGTATTTT | TRBJ2-3 | TRBV5-4 | few | .
CASSQDPGQVIYGYTF | TGCGCCAGCAGCCAAGACCCCGGACAGGTTATCTATGGCTACACCTTC | TRBJ1-2 | TRBV4-3 | once | TRBD1
CASKKLGHGYTF | TGTGCCAGTAAGAAATTGGGCCATGGCTACACCTTC | TRBJ1-2 | TRBV5-6 | few | .
CAIKGTSGVGELFF | TGTGCCATCAAGGGGACTAGCGGGGTCGGGGAGCTGTTTTTT | TRBJ2-2 | TRBV10-3 | . | TRBD2
CASRGDTVSGNTIYF | TGTGCCAGCAGAGGGGACACAGTCTCTGGAAACACCATATATTTT | TRBJ1-3 | TRBV6-6 | . | .
CASSDRGRRITEAFF | TGTGCCAGCAGTGACAGGGGGCGCAGGATCACTGAAGCTTTCTTT | TRBJ1-1 | TRBV2 | . | TRBD1
CASSRPAGTENIQYF | TGTGCCAGTAGTAGGCCCGCTGGCACAGAAAACATTCAGTACTTC | TRBJ2-4 | TRBV19 | . | .
CSASWSGGRSSTDTQYF | TGCAGTGCTAGTTGGTCGGGGGGGCGCTCTAGCACAGATACGCAGTATTTT | TRBJ2-3 | TRBV20-1 | . | TRBD2
CASSSGPGGNIQYF | TGCGCCAGCAGCTCCGGGCCAGGCGGGAACATTCAGTACTTC | TRBJ2-4 | TRBV5-1 | . | .
CASSELQGNTEAFF | TGTGCCAGCAGTGAACTCCAGGGAAACACTGAAGCTTTCTTT | TRBJ1-1 | TRBV2 | . | .
CASSIRLAGAQAYNEQFF | TGTGCCAGTAGTATAAGACTAGCGGGGGCTCAAGCCTACAATGAGCAGTTCTTC | TRBJ2-1 | TRBV19 | . | TRBD2
CASSAGHARETQYF | TGTGCCAGCAGCGCCGGACACGCCCGGGAGACCCAGTACTTC | TRBJ2-5 | TRBV9 | . | .
CASSLDSGGQETQYF | TGTGCCAGCAGCTTGGATAGCGGGGGACAAGAGACCCAGTACTTC | TRBJ2-5 | TRBV5-5 | . | TRBD2
CASSLGGSNQPQHF | TGTGCCAGCAGCTTAGGAGGCAGCAATCAGCCCCAGCATTTT | TRBJ1-5 | TRBV11-3 | few | .
CASSPGLAGVSETQYF | TGTGCCAGCAGCCCAGGACTAGCGGGGGTGTCAGAGACCCAGTACTTC | TRBJ2-5 | TRBV7-9 | . | TRBD2
CASSLTTGGSSPLHF | TGTGCCAGCAGCTTAACGACAGGGGGCAGTTCACCCCTCCACTTT | TRBJ1-6 | TRBV7-8 | . | TRBD1
CASTQQGAVSTDTQYF | TGTGCCAGCACGCAACAGGGGGCGGTAAGCACAGATACGCAGTATTTT | TRBJ2-3 | TRBV2 | . | TRBD1
CASSRSGAFYNEQFF | TGTGCCAGCAGCCGAAGCGGGGCTTTCTACAATGAGCAGTTCTTC | TRBJ2-1 | TRBV6-5 | . | TRBD2
CASTFGGNQETQYF | TGCGCCAGCACCTTTGGGGGGAACCAAGAGACCCAGTACTTC | TRBJ2-5 | TRBV5-1 | . | .
CASSLETAEISYEQYF | TGTGCCAGCAGCTTGGAAACAGCAGAAATCTCCTACGAGCAGTACTTC | TRBJ2-7 | TRBV5-4 | . | .